This T cell receptor beta chain was recovered during a study of blood T cell repertoires in COVID-19. Profiling relied on immunoSEQ multiplex PCR, and the TCRdb table lists in-frame clones only, not all of them. The data contain about 310,000 clones, around 89% of them singletons. This CDR3 spans 15 amino acids. V dropped 4 bases and J dropped 0 bases, with 11 bases sitting between them. From germline, CDR1 is SGDLS and CDR2 YYNGEE. This clonotype was obtained from a woman aged 40 to 49 who had recovered from COVID-19. The chain couples TRBV9 to TRBJ2-1; weak D call: TRBD2 (6 bases). The sequenced material came from PBMCs or T cells enriched from blood (not recorded which). The CDR3 sequence is CASSPAGSSYNEQFF. The CDR3 DNA reads as TGTGCCAGCAGCCCAGCGGGCAGCTCCTACAATGAGCAGTTCTTC.